The T cell receptor beta chain under discussion was sequenced for a study of T cells in Graves' hyperthyroidism and ophthalmopathy. Whole-study results and caveats: Expanded thyroid clonotypes (above 0.001) were mostly also found in blood.

This clonotype was observed once. What it binds is unknown. Looked up from germline, CDR1 is MDHEN and CDR2 is SYDVKM. This CDR3 has 15 amino acids. V was cut by 6 bases and J by 0 bases, with 14 bases left in between. Diagnosis of hyperthyroidism was new in patients aged 18 to 65, and its duration was under 2 months. From RNA transcripts, TCR beta CDR3 regions were amplified. HTBI primers were used for first-round RT-PCR of the TCR CDR3. A single record per CDR3 protein comes from TCRdb applying MiXCR to the multiplex PCR reads. Among a few hundred thousand distinct CDR3 sequences, around 21% were seen once, and the ten largest hold approximately 26%.

The V call is TRBV28, the J call TRBJ1-2; possibly TRBD1 for D (6 bases). Sequencing used blood. This TCR was sampled from a young man with Graves' hyperthyroidism. CDR3 in DNA: TGTGCCAGCAGCCCTCGACGGACAGCTAACTATGGCTACACCTTC. Protein: CASSPRRTANYGYTF.